This is a list of T cell receptor beta chains from one sample in a study of shared clonotypes between healthy human individuals. TCRdb keeps only in-frame clones here, not all; method: immunoSEQ multiplex PCR. The table includes a few million clones, approximately 93% detected once. The sample consisted of naive CD4+ T cells from PBMCs. These receptors were collected from a man between 18 and 29 years old in good health. Some clones in this sample may be carry-over from other donors' samples. The CDR3 runs from the conserved cysteine through the conserved F or W. The order of the fields is clone size, J gene, V gene, D gene, CDR3 length, CDR3 protein, CDR3 DNA. The D gene is left open where the match is weak. Expanded clones are given a class, and other clones once, few, many or no size at all.

once	TRBJ1-4	TRBV27	TRBD1	15	CASSFGRQGNEKLFF	TGTGCCAGCAGTTTCGGGCGACAGGGGAATGAAAAACTGTTTTTT
NA	TRBJ2-7	TRBV27	NA	15	CASSFGGQGTYEQYF	TGTGCCAGCAGTTTCGGTGGTCAGGGGACCTACGAGCAGTACTTC
NA	TRBJ2-7	TRBV28	TRBD2	14	CASSYSGREDEQYF	TGTGCCAGCAGTTACTCGGGGAGGGAGGACGAGCAGTACTTC
once	TRBJ1-5	TRBV5-1	TRBD1	15	CASSMSGTGLQPQHF	TGCGCCAGCAGCATGTCCGGGACAGGCTTGCAGCCCCAGCATTTT
NA	TRBJ2-5	TRBV6-1	TRBD1	13	CASTSTGTETQYF	TGTGCCAGCACTTCGACAGGGACGGAGACCCAGTACTTC
few	TRBJ2-1	TRBV6-5	TRBD1	16	CASSYSTGTGGNEQFF	TGTGCCAGCAGTTACTCAACCGGGACAGGGGGCAATGAGCAGTTCTTC
NA	TRBJ2-1	TRBV5-1	NA	15	CASSRDSVSYNEQFF	TGCGCCAGCAGCCGTGACAGTGTCTCCTACAATGAGCAGTTCTTC
NA	TRBJ1-2	TRBV29-1	NA	13	CSVDRGVRDGYTF	TGCAGCGTTGATAGGGGTGTACGGGACGGCTACACCTTC
NA	TRBJ1-2	TRBV30	NA	13	CAWSRTSTYGYTF	TGTGCCTGGAGTCGAACTTCCACCTATGGCTACACCTTC
NA	TRBJ1-2	TRBV28	NA	16	CASSLFGGSGEGGYTF	TGTGCCAGCAGTTTATTTGGCGGGAGCGGGGAGGGTGGCTACACCTTC
NA	TRBJ1-2	TRBV9	TRBD1	15	CASTPGQGNNYGYTF	TGTGCCAGCACTCCGGGACAGGGAAATAACTATGGCTACACCTTC
NA	TRBJ2-2	TRBV2	NA	14	CASSLRQVYGELFF	TGTGCCAGCAGTTTGCGACAGGTTTACGGGGAGCTGTTTTTT
NA	TRBJ2-1	TRBV19	NA	12	CASSPSRWEQFF	TGTGCCAGTAGTCCCTCGCGGTGGGAGCAGTTCTTC
NA	TRBJ2-3	TRBV7-3	NA	13	CASSIDYTDTQYF	TGTGCCAGCAGCATAGACTACACAGATACGCAGTATTTT
NA	TRBJ1-2	TRBV7-9	NA	14	CASSSGAVQSGYTF	TGTGCCAGCAGCTCCGGGGCGGTGCAGAGCGGCTACACCTTC